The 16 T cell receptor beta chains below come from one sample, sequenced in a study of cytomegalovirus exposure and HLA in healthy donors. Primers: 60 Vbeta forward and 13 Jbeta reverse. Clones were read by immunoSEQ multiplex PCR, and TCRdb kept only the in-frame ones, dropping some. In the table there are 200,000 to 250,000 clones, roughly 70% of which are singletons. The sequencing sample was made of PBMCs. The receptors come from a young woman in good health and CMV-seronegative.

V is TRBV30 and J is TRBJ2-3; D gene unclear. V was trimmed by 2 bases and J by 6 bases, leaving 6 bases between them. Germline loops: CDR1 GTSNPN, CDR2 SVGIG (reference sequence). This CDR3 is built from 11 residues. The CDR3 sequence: CAWSPSDTQYF. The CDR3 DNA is TGTGCCTGGAGTCCCTCCGATACGCAGTATTTT. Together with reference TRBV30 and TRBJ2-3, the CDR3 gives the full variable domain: SQTIHQWPATLVQPVGSPLSLECTVEGTSNPNLYWYRQAAGRGLQLLFYSVGIGQISSEVPQNLSASRPQDRQFILSSKKLLLSDSGFYLCAWSPSDTQYFGPGTRLTVL.

The CDR3, as DNA: TGTGCCAGCTACGACAGGGGTAATGAAAAACTGTTTTTT. Amino acids: CASYDRGNEKLFF. This chain links TRBV2 with TRBJ1-4, with TRBD1 matching 8 bases. V was pared by 8 bases and J by 4 bases, with 3 bases of the junction left unmatched. This CDR3 comprises 13 residues. From germline, CDR1 is SNHLY and CDR2 FYNNEI.

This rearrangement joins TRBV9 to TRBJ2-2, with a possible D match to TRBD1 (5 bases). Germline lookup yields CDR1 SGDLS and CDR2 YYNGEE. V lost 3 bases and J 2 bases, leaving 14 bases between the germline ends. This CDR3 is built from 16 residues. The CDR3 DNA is TGTGCCAGCAGCGCGGCTTCAGGGCCCAACACCGGGGAGCTGTTTTTT. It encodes CASSAASGPNTGELFF.

CDR3 in amino acids: CASSQTTGNTEAFF. In DNA, the CDR3 is TGTGCCAGCAGTCAGACGACGGGGAACACTGAAGCTTTCTTT. The rearrangement joins TRBV2 to TRBJ1-1; D ambiguous. Trimming took off 5 bases at V and 1 base at J, with 11 bases between the two ends. Germline V gene data show CDR1 as SNHLY and CDR2 as FYNNEI. This CDR3 contains 14 residues.

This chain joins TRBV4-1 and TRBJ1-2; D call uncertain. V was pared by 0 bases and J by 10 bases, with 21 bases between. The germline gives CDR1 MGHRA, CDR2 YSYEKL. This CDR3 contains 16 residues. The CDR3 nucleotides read TGCGCCAGCAGCCAAGATCGATACAGCGGCCGTCTAAACTACACCTTC. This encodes CASSQDRYSGRLNYTF.

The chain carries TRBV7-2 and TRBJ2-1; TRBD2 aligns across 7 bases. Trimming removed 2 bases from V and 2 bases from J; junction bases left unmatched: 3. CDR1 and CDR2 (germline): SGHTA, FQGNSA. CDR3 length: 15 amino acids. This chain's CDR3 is CASSLWGGAYNEQFF. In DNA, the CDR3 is TGTGCCAGCAGCTTATGGGGGGGGGCCTACAATGAGCAGTTCTTC.

Written as DNA, the CDR3 is TGTGCCAGCAGCCCACAGGGGCAGGACGAGCAGTACTTC. It is translated as CASSPQGQDEQYF. The chain carries TRBV7-9 and TRBJ2-5; 7 nucleotides line up with TRBD1. The DNA end is a closer match to TRBJ2-7, so the J assignment may be wrong. This CDR3 comprises 13 residues. From germline, CDR1 is SEHNR and CDR2 FQNEAQ (reference sequence).

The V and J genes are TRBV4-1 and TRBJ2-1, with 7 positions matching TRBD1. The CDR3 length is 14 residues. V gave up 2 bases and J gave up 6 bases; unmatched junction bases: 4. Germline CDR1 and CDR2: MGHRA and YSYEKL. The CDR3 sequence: CASSQLPGGNEQFF. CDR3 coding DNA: TGCGCCAGCAGCCAATTACCAGGGGGCAATGAGCAGTTCTTC.

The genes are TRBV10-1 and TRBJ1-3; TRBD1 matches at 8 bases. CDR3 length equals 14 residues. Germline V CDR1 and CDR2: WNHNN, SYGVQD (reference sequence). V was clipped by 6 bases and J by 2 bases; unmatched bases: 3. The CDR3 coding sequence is TGCGCCAGCAGGCCGGACAGGGCTGGAAACACCATATATTTT. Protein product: CASRPDRAGNTIYF.

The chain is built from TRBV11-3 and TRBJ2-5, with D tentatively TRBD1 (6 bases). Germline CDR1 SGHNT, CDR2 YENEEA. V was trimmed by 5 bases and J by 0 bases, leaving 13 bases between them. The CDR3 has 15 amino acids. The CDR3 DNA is TGTGCCAGCAGCACCGGGACAACGTACCAAGAGACCCAGTACTTC. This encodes CASSTGTTYQETQYF.

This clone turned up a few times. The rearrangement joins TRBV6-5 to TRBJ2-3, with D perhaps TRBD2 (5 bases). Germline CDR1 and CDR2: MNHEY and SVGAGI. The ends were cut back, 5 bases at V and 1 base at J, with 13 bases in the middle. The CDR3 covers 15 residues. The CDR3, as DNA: TGTGCCAGCAGTCCCCTTTACGGGGGCACAGATACGCAGTATTTT. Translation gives CASSPLYGGTDTQYF.

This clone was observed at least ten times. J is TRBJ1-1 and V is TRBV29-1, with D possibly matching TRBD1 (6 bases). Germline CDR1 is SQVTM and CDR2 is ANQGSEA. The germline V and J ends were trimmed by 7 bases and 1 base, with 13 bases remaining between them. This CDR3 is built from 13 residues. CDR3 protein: CSALGQKNTEAFF. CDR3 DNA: TGCAGCGCCCTTGGACAGAAGAACACTGAAGCTTTCTTT.

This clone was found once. CDR3 loop: CASSIQGGETQYF. DNA for the CDR3: TGTGCCAGCAGCATACAGGGAGGGGAGACCCAGTACTTC. This chain links TRBV5-4 with TRBJ2-5; TRBD2 is a possible D gene (7 bases). The CDR3 runs to 13 residues. Germline V gene sequence: CDR1 SGHNT, CDR2 YYREEE (reference sequence). Between the trimmed V and J ends, which lost 4 bases and 5 bases, there was a span of 12 bases.

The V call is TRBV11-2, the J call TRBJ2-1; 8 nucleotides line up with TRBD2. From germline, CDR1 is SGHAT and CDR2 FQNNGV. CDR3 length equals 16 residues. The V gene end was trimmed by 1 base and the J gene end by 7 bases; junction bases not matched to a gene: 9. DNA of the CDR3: TGTGCCAGCAGCTTAGGACTAGCGCCAGAGGTAAATGAGCAGTTCTTC. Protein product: CASSLGLAPEVNEQFF.

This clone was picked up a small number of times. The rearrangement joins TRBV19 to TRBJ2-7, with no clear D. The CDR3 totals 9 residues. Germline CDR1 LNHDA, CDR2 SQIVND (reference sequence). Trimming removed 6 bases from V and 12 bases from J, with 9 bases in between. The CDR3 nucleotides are TGTGCCAGTAGGTCGCTAACGTACTTC. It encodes CASRSLTYF.

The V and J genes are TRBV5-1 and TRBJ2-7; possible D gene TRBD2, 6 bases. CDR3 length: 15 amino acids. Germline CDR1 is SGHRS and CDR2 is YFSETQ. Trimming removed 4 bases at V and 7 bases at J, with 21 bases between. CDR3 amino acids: CASSPGREMGREQYF. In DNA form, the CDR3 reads TGCGCCAGCAGCCCTGGACGGGAGATGGGTCGGGAGCAGTACTTC.